This TCR beta chain was sequenced in a study of blood T cells in healthy people across ages. Findings of the study overall: Expanded clonotype shifts may have been confounded, as the donors had an unknown CMV status.

Notes on this clonotype: What it binds is unknown. Germline and junction disagree at one end, which may indicate a read error.

Primed by a sample-barcoded 5' primer and a J-beta primer mix, a second PCR proceeded for roughly 6 to 12 cycles. TCRdb reprocessed the 5' RACE reads with MiXCR, giving one entry per CDR3 protein. The sample contains around 1.7 million distinct CDR3 sequences, approximately 28% of which appear only once. The CDR3 runs to 13 residues. The germline CDR1 and CDR2 sequences are MDHEN and SYDVKM. The individuals who served as donors were healthy Caucasians living in Russia, aged about 6 to 95. The authors extracted at least 6 micrograms of total RNA per sample. The specimen sequenced was blood. The V and J genes are TRBV28 and TRBJ2-7, with D unresolved. The receptor was isolated from a woman younger than 45 in good health. CDR3 sequence: CAGSLTEYYEQYF. CDR3 bases: TGTGCCGGCAGTTTGACCGAATACTACGAGCAGTACTTC.